The clone carrying this TCR beta chain was counted only a few times. Antigen: not known. CDR3 length: 14 amino acids. CDR1 is LNHDA, CDR2 SQIVND, per germline (reference sequence). Between the trimmed V and J ends, which lost 3 bases and 1 base, there was a span of 7 bases. Beta-chain TCR CDR3 regions were amplified from RNA transcripts. In the first round, RT-PCR was carried out with HTBI primers, and a multiplex PCR formed the second round. TCRdb recomputed calls from the multiplex PCR reads with MiXCR, one row per CDR3 protein. Of hundreds of thousands of distinct CDR3 sequences listed, 20% to 25% are singletons. Absence of ophthalmopathy within 18 months of follow-up defined stable hyperthyroidism. This sample stems from a study of Graves' ophthalmopathy and Graves' hyperthyroidism. Study-wide results and caveats: Blood also held most thyroid clonotypes expanded above 0.001 frequency.

V and J are TRBV19 and TRBJ1-3; D remains unclear. The sample consisted of peripheral blood. The clonotype originates from a woman between 18 and 30 years old with stable Graves' hyperthyroidism. Some clones in this sample may be carry-over from other donors' samples. Here the CDR3 DNA reads TGTGCCAGTAGTATTACCGGGTCTGGAAACACCATATATTTT. As protein: CASSITGSGNTIYF.